This T cell receptor (beta chain) was observed in a study of regulatory T cells in long-lasting Graves disease. The V gene end was trimmed by 4 bases and the J gene end by 10 bases; junction bases not matched to a gene: 19. The CDR3 runs 17 residues. Many counts were recorded for this clonotype. Its antigen is undetermined. Assembly of TCR beta libraries relied on iRepertoire HTBI primers together with Arm-PCR of CDR3 regions. TCRdb re-called the multiplex PCR reads with MiXCR, one entry per CDR3 protein. Counted here are over 400,000 distinct CDR3 sequences, 14% occurring once; the ten biggest clones make up about 15%. Study-wide results and limits: New patients shared fewer public clonotypes (approximately 970) than persistent patients did (fewer than 3,000).

Time point here: newly diagnosed GD, antithyroid drugs for less than 3 months. Following extraction of RNA from PBMCs, that RNA was used to make the TCR library. In addition, the sample was reused for a study of T cells in Graves' hyperthyroidism and ophthalmopathy. That paper adds: Stable Graves' hyperthyroidism denoted no ophthalmopathy progression over 18 months.

The chain employs TRBV12-3 or TRBV12-4 and TRBJ2-1; 7 nucleotides align to TRBD2. The source was peripheral blood mononuclear cells (PBMCs), collected at new diagnosis, from a patient treated with antithyroid drugs. The source is a woman aged 45-59 years with Graves disease. The CDR3 sequence is CASSWPRGRERDGEQFF. CDR3 sequence (DNA): TGTGCCAGCAGTTGGCCTCGAGGGCGGGAGAGGGACGGGGAGCAGTTCTTC.